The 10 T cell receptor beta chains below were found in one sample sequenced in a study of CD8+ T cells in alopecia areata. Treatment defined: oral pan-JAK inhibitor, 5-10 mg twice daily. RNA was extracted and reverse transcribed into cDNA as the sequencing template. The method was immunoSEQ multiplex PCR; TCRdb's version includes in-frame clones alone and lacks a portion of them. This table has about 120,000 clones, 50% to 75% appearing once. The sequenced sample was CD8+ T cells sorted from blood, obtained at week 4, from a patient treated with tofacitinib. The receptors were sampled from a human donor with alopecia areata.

The CDR3 region has the DNA TGTGCCAGTAGTGCCGACGGTTCTGGGGCCAACGTCCTGACTTTC. This sequence encodes CASSADGSGANVLTF. The chain uses TRBV19 and TRBJ2-6; unclear D gene. V was pared by 5 bases and J by 1 base, with 9 bases between. The CDR3 runs to 15 residues. Germline lookup yields CDR1 LNHDA and CDR2 SQIVND (reference sequence).

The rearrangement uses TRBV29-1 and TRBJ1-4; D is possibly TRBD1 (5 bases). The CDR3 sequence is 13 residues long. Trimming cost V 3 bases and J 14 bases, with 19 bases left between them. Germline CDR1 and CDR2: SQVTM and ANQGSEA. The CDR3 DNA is TGCAGCGTTGACCTGGACACCGGGGAGGGGCTGTTTTTT. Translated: CSVDLDTGEGLFF. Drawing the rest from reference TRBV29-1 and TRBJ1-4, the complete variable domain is SAVISQKPSRDICQRGTSLTIQCQVDSQVTMMFWYRQQPGQSLTLIATANQGSEATYESGFVIDKFPISRPNLTFSTLTVSNMSPEDSSIYLCSVDLDTGEGLFFGSGTQLSVL.

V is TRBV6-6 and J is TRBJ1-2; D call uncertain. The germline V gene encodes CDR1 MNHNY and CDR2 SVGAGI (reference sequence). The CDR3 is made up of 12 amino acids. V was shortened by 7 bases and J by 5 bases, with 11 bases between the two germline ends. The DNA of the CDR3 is TGTGCCAGCACCCCTGGGAGTTATGGCTACACCTTC. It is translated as CASTPGSYGYTF.

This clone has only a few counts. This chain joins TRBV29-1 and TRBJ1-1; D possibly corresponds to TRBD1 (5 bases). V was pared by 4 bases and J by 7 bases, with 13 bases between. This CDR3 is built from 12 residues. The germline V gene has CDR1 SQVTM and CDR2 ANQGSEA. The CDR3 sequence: CSVVMQGNEAFF. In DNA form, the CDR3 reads TGCAGCGTTGTAATGCAGGGCAATGAAGCTTTCTTT.

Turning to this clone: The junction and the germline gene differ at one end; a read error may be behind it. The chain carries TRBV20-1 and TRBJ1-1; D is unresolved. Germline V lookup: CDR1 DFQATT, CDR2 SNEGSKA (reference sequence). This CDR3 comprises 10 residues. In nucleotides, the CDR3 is TGCAGTGCTAGGATCCTGGAAGTCAGTTTT. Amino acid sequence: CSARILEVSF.

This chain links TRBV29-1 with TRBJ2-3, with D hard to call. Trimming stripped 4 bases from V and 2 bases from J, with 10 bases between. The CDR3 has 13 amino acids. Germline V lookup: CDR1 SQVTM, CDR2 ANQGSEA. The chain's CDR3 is CSVVDQNTDTQYF. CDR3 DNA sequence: TGCAGCGTTGTTGACCAGAACACAGATACGCAGTATTTT.

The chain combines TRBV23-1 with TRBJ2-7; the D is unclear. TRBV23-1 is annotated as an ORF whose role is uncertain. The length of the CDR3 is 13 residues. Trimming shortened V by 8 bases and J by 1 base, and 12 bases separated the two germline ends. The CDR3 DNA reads TGCGCCAGCCCAACACCACGGTCCTACGAGCAGTACTTC. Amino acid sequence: CASPTPRSYEQYF.

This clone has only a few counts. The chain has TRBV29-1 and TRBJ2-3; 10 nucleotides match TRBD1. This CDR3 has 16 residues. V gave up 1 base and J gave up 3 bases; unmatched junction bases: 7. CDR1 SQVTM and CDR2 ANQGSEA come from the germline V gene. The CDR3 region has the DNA TGCAGCGTTGAAGGGGGACAGGGGCGCCTGACAGATACGCAGTATTTT. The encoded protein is CSVEGGQGRLTDTQYF.

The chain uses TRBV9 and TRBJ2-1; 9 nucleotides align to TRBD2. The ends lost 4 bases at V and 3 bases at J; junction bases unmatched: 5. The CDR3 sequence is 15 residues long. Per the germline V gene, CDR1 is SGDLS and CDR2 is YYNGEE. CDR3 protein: CASSMSGGFYNEQFF. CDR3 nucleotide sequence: TGTGCCAGCAGCATGAGCGGGGGGTTCTACAATGAGCAGTTCTTC.

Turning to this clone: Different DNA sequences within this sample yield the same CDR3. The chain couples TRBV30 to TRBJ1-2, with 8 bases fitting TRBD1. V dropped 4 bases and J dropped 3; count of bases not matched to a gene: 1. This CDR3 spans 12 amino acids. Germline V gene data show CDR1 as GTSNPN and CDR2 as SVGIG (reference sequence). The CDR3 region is CAWTGGDYGYTF. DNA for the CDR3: TGTGCCTGGACAGGGGGCGACTATGGCTACACCTTC.